This T cell receptor (beta chain) was recorded in a study of blood T cell repertoires in COVID-19. Per the study methods: Nucleated cell number was recorded as an estimate derived from reference gene primer amplification. Assay: immunoSEQ multiplex PCR; the TCRdb copy retains only in-frame clones and omits some. That table supplies the V and J calls and clone size; D and trimming were determined from the DNA. Found here are 230,000 or so clones, 89% of them singletons; the top ten hold around 4.6%. The source of this sequence is a woman aged 40 to 50 who had recovered from COVID-19. The sample was peripheral blood.

Here the CDR3 reads CATGQGLDSYEQYV. The CDR3 DNA follows: TGTGCCACCGGTCAGGGACTAGACTCCTACGAGCAGTACGTC. The rearrangement uses TRBV15 and TRBJ2-7; 8 bases are a match to TRBD2. Trimming cost V 8 bases and J 0 bases; bases outside gene matches: 6. CDR1 and CDR2 from the germline V gene are LNHNV and YYDKDF (reference sequence). The CDR3 is 14 residues long.